This TCR beta chain was found in a study of early stage breast cancer tumors. Study in general: About 70% of the 16 invasive tumors were ER+, PR+ and HER2-. Regarding the study as a whole: Tumors had approximately 2.7-fold higher T cell density and higher clonality than adjacent normal breast tissue. Bulk DNA sequencing of unsorted cells missed chain pairing and markers. Most shared enriched TCRB sequences were commonly generated ones.

The CDR3 extends over 12 amino acids. The germline V gene has CDR1 LNHDA and CDR2 SQIVND (reference sequence). Trimming pared 10 bases from V and 9 bases from J, leaving 13 bases between. This clone came up a few times. Antigen unknown. Data came from immunoSEQ multiplex PCR; TCRdb stores just in-frame clones and leaves some out. Among over 45,000 clones listed, around 83% were seen once. The J gene is TRBJ1-6, the V gene TRBV19; D may be TRBD1 (5 bases). The origin of this receptor is a person aged 50-59 years with breast cancer. Sequenced sample: blood. The CDR3 DNA is TGTGCCACCGGGACTTACGGTTCACCCCTCCACTTT. Its translation is CATGTYGSPLHF.